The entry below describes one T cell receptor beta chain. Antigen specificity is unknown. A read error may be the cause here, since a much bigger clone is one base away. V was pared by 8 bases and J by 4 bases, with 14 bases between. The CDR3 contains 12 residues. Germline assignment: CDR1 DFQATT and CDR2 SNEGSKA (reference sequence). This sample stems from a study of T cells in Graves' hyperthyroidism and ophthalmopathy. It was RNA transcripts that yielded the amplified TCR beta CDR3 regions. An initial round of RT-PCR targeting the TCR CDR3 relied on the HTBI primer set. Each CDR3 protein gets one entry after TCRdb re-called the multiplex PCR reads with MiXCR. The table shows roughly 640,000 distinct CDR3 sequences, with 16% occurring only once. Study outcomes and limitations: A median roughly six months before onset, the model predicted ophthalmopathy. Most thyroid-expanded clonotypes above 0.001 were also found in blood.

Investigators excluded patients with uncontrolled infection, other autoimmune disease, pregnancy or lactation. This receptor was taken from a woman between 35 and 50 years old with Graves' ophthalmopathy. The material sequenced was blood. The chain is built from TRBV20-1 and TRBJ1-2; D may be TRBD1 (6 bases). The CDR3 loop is CSTYRAGYGYTF. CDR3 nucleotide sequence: TGCAGTACTTACAGGGCGGGCTATGGCTACACCTTC.